This record looks at one TCR beta chain sequence and its context. The record originates from a study of shared T cell receptors in the human thymus. Repertoires were generated with immunoSEQ multiplex PCR, while TCRdb's copy carries only in-frame clones and drops some. The table records about 610,000 clones, around 87% of them present only once. This sample was shared with a second study, whose subject was human thymus T cells. This second study notes: The thymus was resected at corrective cardiac surgery. Related research reported highly overlapping thymic repertoires among unrelated individuals.

This TCR was sampled from a boy in the first two years of life with a congenital heart defect. Specimen: thymocytes.

The CDR3 DNA is TGTGCCAGCAGTGAAGGAGAACTGACAGATAGCAATCAGCCCCAGCATTTT. This encodes CASSEGELTDSNQPQHF. The rearrangement joins TRBV2 to TRBJ1-5; possibly TRBD1 for D (5 bases). Trimming removed 1 base at V and 0 bases at J, with 13 bases between. Germline CDR1 reads SNHLY; CDR2 reads FYNNEI. The CDR3 runs to 17 residues.